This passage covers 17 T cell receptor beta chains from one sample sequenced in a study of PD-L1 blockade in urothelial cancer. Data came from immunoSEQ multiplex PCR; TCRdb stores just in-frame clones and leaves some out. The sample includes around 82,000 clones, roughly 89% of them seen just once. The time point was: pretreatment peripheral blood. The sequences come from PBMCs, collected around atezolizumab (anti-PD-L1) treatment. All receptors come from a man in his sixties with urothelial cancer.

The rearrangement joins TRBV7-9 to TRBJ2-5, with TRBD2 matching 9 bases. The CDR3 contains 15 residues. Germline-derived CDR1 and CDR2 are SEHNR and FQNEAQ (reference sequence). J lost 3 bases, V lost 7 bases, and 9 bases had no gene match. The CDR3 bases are TGTGCCAGCACCCCGGGGCTAGCGGGGAAAGAGACCCAGTACTTC. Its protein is CASTPGLAGKETQYF.

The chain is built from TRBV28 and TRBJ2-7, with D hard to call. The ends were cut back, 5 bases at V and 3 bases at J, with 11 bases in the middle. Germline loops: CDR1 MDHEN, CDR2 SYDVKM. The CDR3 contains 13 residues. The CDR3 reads CASSRRRLYEQYF. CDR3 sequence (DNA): TGTGCCAGCAGTAGGCGGAGACTCTACGAGCAGTACTTC.

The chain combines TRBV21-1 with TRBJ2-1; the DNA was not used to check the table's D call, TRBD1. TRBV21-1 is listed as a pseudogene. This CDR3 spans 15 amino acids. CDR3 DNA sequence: TGTGCCAGCAGCAGGACAGGGGGCCCCTGGGATGAGCAGTTCTTC. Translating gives CASSRTGGPWDEQFF.

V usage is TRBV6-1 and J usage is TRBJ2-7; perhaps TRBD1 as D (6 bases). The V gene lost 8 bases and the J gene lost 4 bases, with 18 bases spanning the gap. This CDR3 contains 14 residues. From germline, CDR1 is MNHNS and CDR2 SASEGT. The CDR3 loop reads CASENRGSGYEQYF. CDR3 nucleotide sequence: TGTGCCAGCGAAAATAGGGGGTCCGGGTACGAGCAGTACTTC.

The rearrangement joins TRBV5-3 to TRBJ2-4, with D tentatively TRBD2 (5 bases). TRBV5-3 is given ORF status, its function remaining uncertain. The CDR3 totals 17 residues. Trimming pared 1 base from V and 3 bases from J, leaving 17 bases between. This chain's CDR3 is CARSLISGPGVKNIQYF. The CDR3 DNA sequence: TGTGCCAGAAGCTTGATCAGCGGCCCCGGTGTCAAAAACATTCAGTACTTC.

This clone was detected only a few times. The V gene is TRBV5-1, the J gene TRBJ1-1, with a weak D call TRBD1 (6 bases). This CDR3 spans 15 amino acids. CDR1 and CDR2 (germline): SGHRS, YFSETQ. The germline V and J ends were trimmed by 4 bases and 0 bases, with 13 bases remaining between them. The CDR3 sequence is CASSRSDSVNTEAFF. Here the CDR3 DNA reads TGCGCCAGCAGCCGATCGGACAGTGTGAACACTGAAGCTTTCTTT. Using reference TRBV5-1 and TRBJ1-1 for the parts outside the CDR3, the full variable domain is KAGVTQTPRYLIKTRGQQVTLSCSPISGHRSVSWYQQTPGQGLQFLFEYFSETQRNKGNFPGRFSGRQFSNSRSEMNVSTLELGDSALYLCASSRSDSVNTEAFFGQGTRLTVV.

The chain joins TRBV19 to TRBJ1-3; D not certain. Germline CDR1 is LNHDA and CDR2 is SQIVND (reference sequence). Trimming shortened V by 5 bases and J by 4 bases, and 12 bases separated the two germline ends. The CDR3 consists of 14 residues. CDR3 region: CASSRPAGGNTIYF. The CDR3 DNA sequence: TGTGCCAGTAGTCGACCGGCGGGAGGAAACACCATATATTTT.

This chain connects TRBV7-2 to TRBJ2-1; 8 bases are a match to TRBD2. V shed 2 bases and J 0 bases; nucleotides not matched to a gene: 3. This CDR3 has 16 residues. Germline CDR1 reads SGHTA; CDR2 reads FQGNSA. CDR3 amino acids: CASSLRAGDSYNEQFF. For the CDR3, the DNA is TGTGCCAGCAGCTTACGAGCGGGAGACTCCTACAATGAGCAGTTCTTC.

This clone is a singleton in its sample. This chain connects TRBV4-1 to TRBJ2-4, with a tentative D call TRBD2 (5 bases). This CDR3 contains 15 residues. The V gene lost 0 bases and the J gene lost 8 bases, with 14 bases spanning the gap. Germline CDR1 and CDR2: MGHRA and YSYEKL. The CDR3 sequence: CASSQEPGITDIQYF. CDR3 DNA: TGCGCCAGCAGCCAAGAACCGGGAATTACGGACATTCAGTACTTC.

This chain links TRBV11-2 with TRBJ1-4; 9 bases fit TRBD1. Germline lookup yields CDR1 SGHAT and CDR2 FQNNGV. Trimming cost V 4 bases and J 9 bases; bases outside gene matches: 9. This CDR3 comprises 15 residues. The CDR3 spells CASSYRDGTGKKLFF. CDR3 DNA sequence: TGTGCCAGCAGCTACCGGGATGGGACAGGGAAAAAACTGTTTTTT.

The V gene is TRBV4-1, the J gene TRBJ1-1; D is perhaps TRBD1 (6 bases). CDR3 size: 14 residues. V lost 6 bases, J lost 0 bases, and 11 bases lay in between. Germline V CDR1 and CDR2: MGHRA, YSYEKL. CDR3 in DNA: TGCGCCAGCAGAATTCAGGGGCTGAACACTGAAGCTTTCTTT. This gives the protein CASRIQGLNTEAFF.

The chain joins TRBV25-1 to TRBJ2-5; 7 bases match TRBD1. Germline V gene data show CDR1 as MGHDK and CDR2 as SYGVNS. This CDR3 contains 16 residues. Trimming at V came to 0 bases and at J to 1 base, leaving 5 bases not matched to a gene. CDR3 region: CASSEYRGRIQETQYF. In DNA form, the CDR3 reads TGTGCCAGCAGTGAATATAGGGGGCGGATCCAAGAGACCCAGTACTTC.

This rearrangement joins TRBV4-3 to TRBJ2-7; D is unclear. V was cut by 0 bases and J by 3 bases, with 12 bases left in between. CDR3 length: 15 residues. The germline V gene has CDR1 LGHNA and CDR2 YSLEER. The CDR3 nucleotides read TGCGCCAGCAGCCAAGAAGTGGGCAAGCACTACGAGCAGTACTTC. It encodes CASSQEVGKHYEQYF.

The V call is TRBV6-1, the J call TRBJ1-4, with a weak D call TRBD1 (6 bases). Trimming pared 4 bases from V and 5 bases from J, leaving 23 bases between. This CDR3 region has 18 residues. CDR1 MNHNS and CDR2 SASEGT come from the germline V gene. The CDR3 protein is CASSGSSRGKQVNEKLFF. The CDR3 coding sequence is TGTGCCAGCAGTGGGAGTAGTAGGGGGAAACAGGTGAATGAAAAACTGTTTTTT.

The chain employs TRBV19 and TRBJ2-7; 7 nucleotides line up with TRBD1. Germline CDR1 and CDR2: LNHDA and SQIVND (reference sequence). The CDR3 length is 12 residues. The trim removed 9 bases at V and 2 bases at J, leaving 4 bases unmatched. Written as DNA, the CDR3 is TGTGCCAGCCGGGACAGTACCTACGAGCAGTACTTC. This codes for CASRDSTYEQYF.

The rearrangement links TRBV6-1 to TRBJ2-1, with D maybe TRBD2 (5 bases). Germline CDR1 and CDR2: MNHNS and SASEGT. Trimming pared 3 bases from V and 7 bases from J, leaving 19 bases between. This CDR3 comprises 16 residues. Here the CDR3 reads CASSDSSKGAANEQFF. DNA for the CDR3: TGTGCCAGCAGTGATAGCTCGAAGGGAGCGGCTAATGAGCAGTTCTTC.

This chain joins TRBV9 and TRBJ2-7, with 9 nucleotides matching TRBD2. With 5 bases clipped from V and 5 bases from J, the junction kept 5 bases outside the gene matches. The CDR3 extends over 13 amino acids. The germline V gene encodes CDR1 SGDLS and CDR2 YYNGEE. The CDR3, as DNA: TGTGCCAGCAGTAATAGCGGGGGCAACGAGCAGTACTTC. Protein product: CASSNSGGNEQYF.